This T cell receptor beta chain was identified in a study of HIV-infected patients and healthy controls. Study results and caveats: MAIT alpha-chain CDR3s were frequent in healthy controls, depleted in HIV+. The authors saw processing only sixteen HIV-infected individuals as a major limitation on generality.

Reverse transcription used 450 to 500 ng RNA and constant-region primers for alpha and beta. Using multiplexing indices, alpha and beta chain libraries were generated apart by chain-specific third strand synthesis. TCRdb called the 5' RACE reads again in MiXCR, with one record for every CDR3 protein. Found here are some 20,000 distinct CDR3 sequences, 9% to 10% of them singletons; the top ten hold 6.5%. Whole blood was used without fractionation, so all unsorted peripheral T cells were included. Trimming left V 4 bases short and J 0 bases short, with 12 bases between. Germline CDR1 reads SGHRS; CDR2 reads YFSETQ. This CDR3 spans 15 amino acids. This clonotype was recorded many times. Antigen unknown.

This receptor was taken from an adult in good health. The J gene is TRBJ2-3, the V gene TRBV5-1; D ambiguous. Sequencing was carried out using blood. The CDR3 sequence: CASSRTEPSTDTQYF. In nucleotides, the CDR3 is TGCGCCAGCAGCCGGACCGAACCCAGCACAGATACGCAGTATTTT.